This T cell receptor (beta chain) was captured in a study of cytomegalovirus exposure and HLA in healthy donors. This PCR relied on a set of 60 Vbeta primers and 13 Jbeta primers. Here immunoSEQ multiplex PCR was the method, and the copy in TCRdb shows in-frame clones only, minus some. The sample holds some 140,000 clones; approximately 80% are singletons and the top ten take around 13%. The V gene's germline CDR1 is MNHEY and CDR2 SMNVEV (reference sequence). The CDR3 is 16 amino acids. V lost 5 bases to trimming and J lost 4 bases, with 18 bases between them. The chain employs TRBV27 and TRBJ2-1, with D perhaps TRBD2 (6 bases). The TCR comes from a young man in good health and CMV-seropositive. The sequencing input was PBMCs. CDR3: CASSTPLAGTYNEQFF. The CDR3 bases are TGTGCCAGCAGTACCCCTTTGGCGGGAACATACAATGAGCAGTTCTTC.